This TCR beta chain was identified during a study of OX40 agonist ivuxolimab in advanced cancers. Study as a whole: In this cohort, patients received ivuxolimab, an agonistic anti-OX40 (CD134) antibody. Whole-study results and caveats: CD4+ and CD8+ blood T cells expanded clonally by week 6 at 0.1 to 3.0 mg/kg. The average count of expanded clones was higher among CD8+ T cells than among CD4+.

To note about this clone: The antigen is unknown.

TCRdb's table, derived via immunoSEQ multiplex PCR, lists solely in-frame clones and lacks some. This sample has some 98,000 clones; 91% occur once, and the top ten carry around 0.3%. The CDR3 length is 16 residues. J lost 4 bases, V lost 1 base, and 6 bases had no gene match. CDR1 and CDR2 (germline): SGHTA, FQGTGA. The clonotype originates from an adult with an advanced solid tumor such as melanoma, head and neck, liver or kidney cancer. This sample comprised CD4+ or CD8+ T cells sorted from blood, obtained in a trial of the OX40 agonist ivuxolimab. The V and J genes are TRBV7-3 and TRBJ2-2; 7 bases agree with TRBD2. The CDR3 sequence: CASSLNRGGSTGELFF. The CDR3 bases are TGTGCCAGCAGCTTAAACCGGGGAGGGAGCACCGGGGAGCTGTTTTTT.